Listed below are T cell receptor beta chains from one sample, sequenced in a study of shared clonotypes between healthy human individuals. Sequenced by immunoSEQ multiplex PCR; TCRdb stores in-frame clones only, minus some. This sample has some 2.3 million clones, with just over 90% found just once. Sequences were obtained from naive CD4+ T cells from PBMCs. Receptors originate from a man between 18 and 35 years old in good health. Some clones in this sample may be carry-over from other donors' samples. The CDR3 runs from the conserved cysteine through the conserved F or W. The D gene is left open where the match is weak.

d_gene: TRBD1
v_gene: TRBV19
j_gene: TRBJ1-5
CDR3aa: CASSPWTGAIKQPQHF

d_gene: TRBD2
v_gene: TRBV18
j_gene: TRBJ2-7
CDR3aa: CASSPPLSWTSGSYEQYF

d_gene: TRBD1
v_gene: TRBV4-2
j_gene: TRBJ2-4
CDR3aa: CASSQDRERGQNIQYF

d_gene: TRBD1
v_gene: TRBV27
j_gene: TRBJ2-3
CDR3aa: CASSSDRGLVRDTQYF

d_gene: TRBD1
v_gene: TRBV18
j_gene: TRBJ2-7
CDR3aa: CASSPRDRGTYEQYF

d_gene: TRBD1
v_gene: TRBV28
j_gene: TRBJ2-7
CDR3aa: CASRPGTDDWNEQYF

d_gene: NA
v_gene: TRBV4-1
j_gene: TRBJ2-7
CDR3aa: CASSWARKDLYEQYF

d_gene: TRBD2
v_gene: TRBV4-1
j_gene: TRBJ2-2
CDR3aa: CASSRELAENTGELFF

d_gene: TRBD2
v_gene: TRBV18
j_gene: TRBJ2-3
CDR3aa: CASSPPAGRSTDTQYF

d_gene: NA
v_gene: TRBV23-1
j_gene: TRBJ1-1
CDR3aa: CASSQSWSRDKSWNTEAFF

d_gene: TRBD1
v_gene: TRBV11-3
j_gene: TRBJ2-3
CDR3aa: CASSSRDRVGVDTQYF

d_gene: NA
v_gene: TRBV4-3
j_gene: TRBJ2-1
CDR3aa: CASSPGTRSYNEQFF

d_gene: NA
v_gene: TRBV28
j_gene: TRBJ2-1
CDR3aa: CASSLTALGKNEQFF

d_gene: TRBD1
v_gene: TRBV5-1
j_gene: TRBJ1-2
CDR3aa: CASSLAGTGGYGYTF

d_gene: NA
v_gene: TRBV18
j_gene: TRBJ2-6
CDR3aa: CASSPLATGANVLTF